This T cell receptor beta chain was recovered during a study of blood T cell repertoires in COVID-19. The V and J ends lost 4 bases and 2 bases, in that order; junction bases with no gene match: 12. This CDR3 is built from 19 residues. From germline, CDR1 is KGHDR and CDR2 SFDVKD. Clones were sequenced by immunoSEQ multiplex PCR, and TCRdb holds only the in-frame ones, with some missing. The table lists about 180,000 clones, roughly 86% of them singletons. The sample consisted of PBMCs or T cells enriched from blood (not recorded which). The TCR comes from a young woman who had recovered from COVID-19. The chain combines TRBV24-1 with TRBJ1-5; 11 bases match TRBD1. The CDR3 bases are TGTGCCACCAGTGACCCCTCGGACAGGGGGCGAGGTGGCAATCAGCCCCAGCATTTT. Amino acid sequence: CATSDPSDRGRGGNQPQHF.